Listed below are T cell receptor beta chains from one sample, sequenced in a study of blood T cell repertoires in COVID-19. The table came from immunoSEQ multiplex PCR; TCRdb's copy has only in-frame clones and leaves some out. The sample holds 200,000 or so clones; 65% to 85% are singletons and the top ten take 7.4%. Material: PBMCs or T cells enriched from blood (not recorded which). The receptors here all came from a woman aged 40 to 50 with acute COVID-19. Both conserved end residues are part of each CDR3. A D gene is named only where the DNA matches it firmly. For some rows the clone size is stated as once, few or many, or as a class when expanded; others skip it.

>-|TRBV6-1|TRBJ1-3|many
CASSEARVSGNTIYF
TGTGCCAGCAGTGAAGCACGGGTCTCTGGAAACACCATATATTTT
>-|TRBV6-5|TRBJ1-5|-
CASSSGKSNQPQHF
TGTGCCAGCAGTTCAGGGAAAAGCAATCAGCCCCAGCATTTT
>-|TRBV19|TRBJ1-4|-
CASSSTGRAGIEKLFF
TGTGCCAGTAGTAGTACAGGCAGGGCCGGAATTGAAAAACTGTTTTTT
>TRBD2|TRBV4-2|TRBJ2-3|-
CASSQDFASGTSGRSSTDTQYF
TGTGCCAGCAGCCAAGATTTTGCCTCCGGGACTAGCGGGAGGTCTAGCACAGATACGCAGTATTTT
>TRBD1|TRBV30|TRBJ1-5|-
CAWSVRGQGAFQPQHF
TGTGCCTGGAGTGTACGGGGGCAGGGGGCCTTTCAGCCCCAGCATTTT
>TRBD1|TRBV10-3|TRBJ2-5|-
CAIREGQGGETQYF
TGTGCCATCAGGGAGGGACAGGGGGGAGAGACCCAGTACTTC
>-|TRBV5-6|TRBJ1-1|-
CASSLLGAQGNTEAFF
TGTGCCAGCAGCTTGCTTGGGGCCCAGGGGAACACTGAAGCTTTCTTT
>-|TRBV4-1|TRBJ1-5|-
CASSSFAGESNQPQHF
TGCGCCAGCAGCTCTTTTGCAGGGGAAAGCAATCAGCCCCAGCATTTT
>TRBD2|TRBV5-1|TRBJ2-7|-
CASGIVAGGKVSEQYF
TGCGCCAGTGGGATCGTAGCGGGAGGGAAGGTCTCCGAGCAGTACTTC
>-|TRBV2|TRBJ2-7|-
CASRLGDRGSHEQYF
TGTGCCAGCAGGCTGGGCGATCGGGGGTCCCACGAGCAGTACTTC
>TRBD1|TRBV11-2|TRBJ2-5|-
CASSRDREETQYF
TGTGCCAGCAGCCGGGACAGGGAAGAGACCCAGTACTTC
>TRBD1|TRBV28|TRBJ1-2|few
CASSLPGGRDYGYTF
TGTGCCAGCAGTTTGCCAGGGGGCCGAGACTATGGCTACACCTTC
>-|TRBV4-1|TRBJ1-6|-
CASSHRGGSYNSPLHF
TGCGCCAGCAGCCACCGGGGTGGGTCCTATAATTCACCCCTCCACTTT
>-|TRBV19|TRBJ1-1|once
CASLGRVGTEAFF
TGTGCCAGCTTAGGGAGGGTTGGGACTGAAGCTTTCTTT
>TRBD1|TRBV3-1/TRBV3-2|TRBJ2-7|-
CASSQPGQTYEQYF
TGTGCCAGCAGCCAACCGGGACAGACCTACGAGCAGTACTTC
>-|TRBV11-2|TRBJ2-7|-
CASSDNSGGYEQYF
TGTGCCAGCAGCGACAATAGCGGAGGCTACGAGCAGTACTTC
>-|TRBV7-9|TRBJ1-5|-
CASSFGGAGQPQHF
TGTGCCAGCAGCTTCGGGGGGGCAGGTCAGCCCCAGCATTTT
>-|TRBV7-3|TRBJ1-1|-
CASSLNGKGTEAFF
TGTGCCAGCAGCCTAAACGGGAAGGGCACTGAAGCTTTCTTT
>TRBD2|TRBV7-3|TRBJ2-5|-
CASSSLVGGSETQYF
TGTGCCAGCAGCTCCCTAGTGGGCGGGAGTGAGACCCAGTACTTC
>TRBD2|TRBV11-3|TRBJ2-1|-
CASSRGGNEQFF
TGTGCCAGCAGCCGGGGGGGGAATGAGCAGTTCTTC
>-|TRBV28|TRBJ2-5|few
CASSIQQGPQETQYF
TGTGCCAGCAGTATCCAACAGGGACCCCAAGAGACCCAGTACTTC
>-|TRBV4-2|TRBJ1-2|-
CASAGDSEGYTF
TGTGCCAGCGCAGGAGACAGTGAGGGCTACACCTTC
>TRBD2|TRBV14|TRBJ2-7|-
CASSQRLAEQYF
TGTGCCAGCAGCCAAAGACTAGCGGAGCAGTACTTC
>TRBD2|TRBV5-8|TRBJ2-1|-
CASSPGLAGVHEQFF
TGTGCCAGCAGCCCCGGACTAGCGGGTGTTCATGAGCAGTTCTTC
>TRBD1|TRBV9|TRBJ1-4|-
CASSEGWTGNEKLFF
TGTGCCAGCAGCGAGGGGTGGACAGGGAACGAAAAACTGTTTTTT
>-|TRBV28|TRBJ2-1|-
CASSTGTVMFF
TGTGCCAGCAGCACCGGGACTGTTATGTTCTTC
>-|TRBV5-1|TRBJ1-3|-
CASSFSGEGDTIYF
TGCGCCAGCAGCTTCTCGGGGGAAGGAGACACCATATATTTT
>TRBD1|TRBV7-8|TRBJ1-3|once
CASSKWDREYSSGNTIYF
TGTGCCAGCAGCAAATGGGACAGGGAATACTCCTCTGGAAACACCATATATTTT
>TRBD2|TRBV30|TRBJ2-7|-
CAWSALAGGYEQYF
TGTGCCTGGAGTGCCCTAGCGGGAGGGTACGAGCAGTACTTC
>TRBD2|TRBV5-1|TRBJ2-3|-
CASSVGTSGLMADTQYF
TGCGCCAGCAGCGTTGGGACTAGCGGTCTGATGGCAGATACGCAGTATTTT
>TRBD1|TRBV5-1|TRBJ2-3|-
CASSLQGVGADTQYF
TGCGCCAGCAGCCTCCAGGGGGTCGGCGCAGATACGCAGTATTTT
>TRBD1|TRBV27|TRBJ1-2|-
CASSLAGQTFYGYTF
TGTGCCAGCAGTTTAGCGGGACAGACATTCTATGGCTACACCTTC
>TRBD1|TRBV7-9|TRBJ1-1|-
CASSKTGMDTEAFF
TGTGCCAGCAGCAAGACAGGGATGGACACTGAAGCTTTCTTT
>-|TRBV7-2|TRBJ1-5|-
CASSSLAPGRAQHF
TGTGCCAGCAGCTCGCTGGCCCCAGGGAGGGCCCAGCATTTT
>TRBD2|TRBV2|TRBJ2-5|-
CASARDGGAEETQYF
TGTGCCAGCGCCAGGGACGGGGGGGCCGAAGAGACCCAGTACTTC
>TRBD2|TRBV3-1/TRBV3-2|TRBJ2-7|-
CASSQMAGVPYEQYF
TGTGCCAGCAGCCAGATGGCGGGAGTCCCCTACGAGCAGTACTTC
>TRBD1|TRBV7-8|TRBJ2-3|-
CASSIPGQGAHGGTDTQYF
TGTGCCAGCAGCATACCGGGACAGGGGGCCCATGGTGGCACAGATACGCAGTATTTT